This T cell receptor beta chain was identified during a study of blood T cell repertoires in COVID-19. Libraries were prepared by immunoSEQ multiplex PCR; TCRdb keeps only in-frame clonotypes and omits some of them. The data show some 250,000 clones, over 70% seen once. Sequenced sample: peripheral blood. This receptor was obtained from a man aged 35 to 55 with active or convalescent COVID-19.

The CDR3 sequence is CASATLGGDNSPLHF. In nucleotides, the CDR3 is TGTGCTAGTGCCACTCTGGGGGGGGATAATTCACCCCTCCACTTT. The rearrangement links TRBV12-5 to TRBJ1-6; a possible D gene is TRBD1 (5 bases). CDR1 and CDR2 from the germline V gene are LGHNT and FRNRAP. The V and J ends lost 7 bases and 5 bases respectively, with 15 bases between them. The CDR3 runs 15 residues.